This TCR beta chain is from a study of T and B cells in COVID-19 patients (dated by TCRdb to about 2020). For context, the study as a whole: Using TRB and IGH repertoire sequencing of peripheral blood, the study characterized adaptive immunity in COVID-19 patients who had active infection or had recovered. Critical illness requiring mechanical ventilation or ECMO was present in about 55% of the 20 patients in the active-infection cohort. A recovered cohort included around 19 patients who provided roughly 22 samples, and most of these patients had mild to moderate COVID-19 treated on an outpatient basis. Up to about 9 follow-up blood samples were collected per patient, with some samples spanning different disease stages in the same individual. Over 8 million TCR sequences were analysed in a TCR and BCR sequence repository that covered roughly 35 patients and approximately 69 time points. Repertoire analyses used an age-matched reference group of just under 40 healthy donors who were negative for COVID-19 antibodies as the comparison. Two patients were in both the active and recovered cohorts because samples existed from active disease and from after recovery. Median age was about 30 years in the recovered cohort versus under 70 years in the active-infection cohort. Comorbidities linked to unfavorable COVID-19 outcome were present in about 90% of the roughly 20 patients in the active-infection cohort.

General conclusions and limits of the study: Strongly skewed TRBV/TRBJ gene usage was reported in patients with COVID-19. During active COVID-19 the TRB repertoires were highly clonal, but at recovery diversity and richness rose above the levels seen in healthy donors. Few blood samples were available from mildly ill patients while symptoms were present or from severe cases at early time points. The cohort was judged too small for assessing how HLA contributes to COVID-19 susceptibility or severity. A total of 2,000 to 2,500 exclusive TCR clusters, including some 32 low-pGen clusters, were found in the recovered cohort. It was stated that prospective validation of the reported TCR clusters was required before the clusters could be put to clinical use. Specific T cell subsets (CD4+/Treg/CD8+) and sorted SARS-CoV-2-responsive or tetramer+ T cells had not yet been sequenced, and the corresponding sequencing experiments were ongoing.

Genomic DNA extracted from blood, in amounts of about 220-500 ng, served as the starting material for amplifying TRB repertoires. Sequencing relied on an Illumina MiSeq. Multiplex PCR with BIOMED2 TRB-A/B primer pools was used to amplify the TRB rearrangements. Two consecutive PCRs added Illumina-compatible adapters and 7-nucleotide sample barcodes to the amplicons. Phusion HS II polymerase was used for all library PCRs. The amplicons were purified from gel with the NucleoSpin Gel and PCR Clean-up kit, measured on Qubit, and then pooled at 3.5 to 4 nM. Before Illumina next-generation sequencing, the quality of the amplicon pool was assessed on an Agilent 2100 Bioanalyzer. In the source study's methods: Annotation of TRB rearrangements was done in MiXCR 3.0.8 with the default MiXCR reference library. Sequences with fewer than 2 reads and non-productive reads were filtered out, and every unique CDR3 nucleotide sequence was treated as a single clone. R 3.5.1 was used to calculate clonality, diversity, richness and V-J gene usage. GLIPH2 was used to cluster TCRs by CDR3 similarity, and OLGA was used to calculate generation probabilities. GLIPH2 clusters were kept only if they contained at least four unique TCR clonotypes found in at least three individuals. TCRdb's own reprocessing of the public reads used fastp at Q25 and MiXCR and kept productive beta chains. A single entry per CDR3 protein holds the most common genes and DNA from its merged rows. TCRdb's processing, not the authors', yielded these V and J calls. In all, the sample holds over 10,000 distinct CDR3 sequences, and roughly 25% of those were seen once. The ten largest clones represent about 4% of the sample.

The junction shows trimming of 5 bases on V and 0 bases on J, plus 17 bases between the germline ends. CDR1 and CDR2 are drawn from the germline V gene (reference sequence): LNHDA, SQIVND. CDR3 length: 18 amino acids, cysteine to phenylalanine. Left in the record is the CDR3 DNA by itself, 54 bases read in frame from the first base. This clonotype is medium-sized (0.01 to 0.1%). Its antigen is currently not known. Within one base of it there is no much larger clone, and no base qualities were kept. This TCR was sampled from a human donor who had recovered from COVID-19. The sequenced material came from blood. The chain uses TRBV19 and TRBJ2-6; TRBD1 is a possible D gene, resting on 6 matching bases. The CDR3 reads CASSGRQGPPSGANVLTF. The DNA is as follows: TGTGCCAGTAGTGGCCGTCAGGGGCCACCCTCTGGGGCCAACGTCCTGACTTTC.